The 3 T cell receptor beta chains reported below all come from one sample, sequenced in a study of T cell responses to AZD1222 COVID-19 vaccine. Measured with immunoSEQ multiplex PCR; TCRdb has only the in-frame clones, and not every one. Counted here are about 84,000 clones, 80% to 90% occurring once; the ten biggest clones make up 12%. Sequencing used peripheral blood, obtained 28 days after the second AZD1222 dose. Receptors originate from an adult who received the AZD1222 COVID-19 vaccine.

The sample holds one count of this clone. CDR3 residues: CASSQRQGPFSGANVLTF. The CDR3 nucleotides are TGTGCCAGCAGCCAGCGACAGGGACCCTTCTCTGGGGCCAACGTCCTGACTTTC. The rearrangement uses TRBV7-2 and TRBJ2-6, with 7 bases lining up with TRBD1. Germline V lookup: CDR1 SGHTA, CDR2 FQGNSA. The CDR3 runs 18 residues. The V and J ends lost 5 bases and 0 bases, in that order; junction bases with no gene match: 10. The variable domain in full, with the rest retrieved from reference TRBV7-2 and TRBJ2-6, is GAGVSQSPSNKVTEKGKDVELRCDPISGHTALYWYRQSLGQGLEFLIYFQGNSAPDKSGLPSDRFSAERTGGSVSTLTIQRTQQEDSAVYLCASSQRQGPFSGANVLTFGAGSRLTVL.

The rearrangement links TRBV27 to TRBJ2-7; D is tentatively TRBD1 or TRBD2 (5 bases each). V shed 3 bases and J shed 4 bases, with 16 bases lying between them. The CDR3 is 15 residues long. CDR1 is MNHEY and CDR2 is SMNVEV in the germline V gene (reference sequence). The CDR3 region has the DNA TGTGCCAGCAGTTTGAGGGGCGAACTGGAATACGAGCAGTACTTC. Translated, it gives CASSLRGELEYEQYF.

The CDR3 DNA reads as TGTGCCAGCAGATCCCGACTAGCGGCCTACAATGAGCAGTTCTTC. Encoded protein: CASRSRLAAYNEQFF. This sequence joins TRBV11-3 and TRBJ2-1, with 9 bases lining up with TRBD2. In germline, CDR1 is SGHNT, CDR2 YENEEA. V shed 6 bases, J shed 2 bases, and the junction held 5 bases outside the gene matches. This CDR3 region has 15 residues. The entire variable domain, with the rest obtained from reference TRBV11-3 and TRBJ2-1, is as follows: EAGVVQSPRYKIIEKKQPVAFWCNPISGHNTLYWYLQNLGQGPELLIRYENEEAVDDSQLPKDRFSAERLKGVDSTLKIQPAELGDSAVYLCASRSRLAAYNEQFFGPGTRLTVL.